This is a list of T cell receptor beta chains from one sample in a study of T cells in Graves' hyperthyroidism and ophthalmopathy. A single record per CDR3 protein comes from TCRdb applying MiXCR to the multiplex PCR reads. The sample yields a few hundred thousand distinct CDR3 sequences, approximately 14% seen once. The material sequenced was blood. The receptors stem from a woman in her late teens or twenties with Graves' hyperthyroidism. The CDR3 runs from the conserved cysteine through the conserved F or W. The D gene is left open where the match is weak. Size is stated for part of the rows, as once, few or many counts, or as a class when the clone is expanded.

clone size,V gene,D gene,J gene,CDR3 DNA,CDR3 protein
many,TRBV6-1,.,TRBJ1-1,TGTGCCAGCAGTTACCCGGGTATGAACACTGAAGCTTTCTTT,CASSYPGMNTEAFF
many,TRBV7-2,TRBD2,TRBJ2-5,TGTGCCAGCAGCGCGCGGGGTGGCGGGAGCTCAAGGGAGACCCAGTACTTC,CASSARGGGSSRETQYF
few,TRBV28,TRBD2,TRBJ2-5,TGTGCCAGCAGCCGCGTGGGGCGGGAGGGCCCCCTGGAGACCCAGTACTTC,CASSRVGREGPLETQYF
.,TRBV12-3/TRBV12-4,.,TRBJ1-1,TGTGCCAGCAGTCCACTTGTGGACACTGAAGCTTTCTTT,CASSPLVDTEAFF
many,TRBV30,TRBD2,TRBJ2-1,TGTGCCTGGAGTGGCAGCCTAGCGGTGTACAATGAGCAGTTCTTC,CAWSGSLAVYNEQFF
.,TRBV5-1,TRBD1,TRBJ2-1,TGCGCCAGCAGCTTGGAACAGGGGGCCCACAATGAGCAGTTCTTC,CASSLEQGAHNEQFF
many,TRBV6-1,.,TRBJ2-7,TGTGCCAGCAGTGACGGGGCAAACTACGAGCAGTACTTC,CASSDGANYEQYF
many,TRBV3-1,TRBD2,TRBJ2-1,TGTGCCAGCAGCACACACAGCGGGGTGGCGGGGAATGAGCAGTTCTTC,CASSTHSGVAGNEQFF
.,TRBV29-1,.,TRBJ1-1,TGCAGCGTTGAACTGGAGTACTCGGTGAGCACTGAAGCTTTCTTT,CSVELEYSVSTEAFF
many,TRBV25-1,.,TRBJ2-5,TGTGCCAGCAGTGAAAGACGGTTTCAAGAGACCCAGTACTTC,CASSERRFQETQYF
many,TRBV29-1,TRBD2,TRBJ2-3,TGCAGCGCTGCGAGAGGACTAGCGGGACCGAAGTCAGATACGCAGTATTTT,CSAARGLAGPKSDTQYF
.,TRBV29-1,.,TRBJ1-1,TGCAGCGTTGAATTCGGAGTATACACTGAAGCTTTCTTT,CSVEFGVYTEAFF
few,TRBV28,.,TRBJ2-5,TGTGCCAGCGGGGCGGGACCACAAGAGACCCAGTACTTC,CASGAGPQETQYF
many,TRBV3-1,TRBD1,TRBJ2-7,TGTGCCAGCAGCCAATTCAGGACAGGGGGTGACGAGCAGTACTTC,CASSQFRTGGDEQYF
few,TRBV9,.,TRBJ1-1,TGTGCCAGCAGCAAGACACCGAACACTGAAGCTTTCTTT,CASSKTPNTEAFF
many,TRBV6-1,TRBD1,TRBJ2-7,TGTGCCACCTCGGACAGGGTCTACGAGCAGTACTTC,CATSDRVYEQYF
few,TRBV19,.,TRBJ2-1,TGTGCCAGTAGTTCCAGGAAGGGGGAGCAGTTCTTC,CASSSRKGEQFF
many,TRBV2,.,TRBJ1-4,TGTGCCAGCAGTGACCGGACGGATGTGGTCGAAAAACTGTTTTTT,CASSDRTDVVEKLFF
.,TRBV27,.,TRBJ2-3,TGTGCCAGCAGGGATGAGACAGATACGCAGTATTTT,CASRDETDTQYF
.,TRBV6-6,.,TRBJ1-6,TGTGCCAGCAGTTACTCGTTGGCGGGGTATAATTCACCCCTCCACTTT,CASSYSLAGYNSPLHF
many,TRBV18,TRBD1,TRBJ1-1,TGTGCCAGCTCACCAAAGGGACAGGGTGCGTATGCTTTCTTT,CASSPKGQGAYAFF
.,TRBV4-1,.,TRBJ1-6,TGCGCCAGCAGCCATCCAGGGTCTTTGAATTCACCCCTCCACTTT,CASSHPGSLNSPLHF
many,TRBV12-5,.,TRBJ1-1,TGTGCTAGTGGTTTGCCGAGAGGGGAACAGAACACTGAAGCTTTCTTT,CASGLPRGEQNTEAFF
.,TRBV11-2,.,TRBJ2-7,TGTGCCAGCAGCCAATGGGGCAGCAGCTACGAGCAGTACTTC,CASSQWGSSYEQYF